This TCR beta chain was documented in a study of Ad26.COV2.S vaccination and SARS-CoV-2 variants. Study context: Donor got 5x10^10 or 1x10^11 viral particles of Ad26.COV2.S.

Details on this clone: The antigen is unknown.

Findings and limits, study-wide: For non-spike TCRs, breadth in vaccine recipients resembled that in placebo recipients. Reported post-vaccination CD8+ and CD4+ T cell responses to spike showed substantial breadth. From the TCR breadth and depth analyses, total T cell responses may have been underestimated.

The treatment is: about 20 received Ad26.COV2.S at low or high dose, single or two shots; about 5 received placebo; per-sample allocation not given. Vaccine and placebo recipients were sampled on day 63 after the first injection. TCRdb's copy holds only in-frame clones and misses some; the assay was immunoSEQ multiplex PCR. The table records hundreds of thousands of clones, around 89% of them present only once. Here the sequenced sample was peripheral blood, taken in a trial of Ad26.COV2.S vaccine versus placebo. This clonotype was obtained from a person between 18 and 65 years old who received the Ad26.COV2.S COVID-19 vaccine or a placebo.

The CDR3 region is CASRGGRTDTQYF. DNA of the CDR3: TGTGCCAGCAGGGGGGGACGGACAGATACGCAGTATTTT. V usage is TRBV2 and J usage is TRBJ2-3; TRBD2 might be the D (6 bases). Germline V gene data show CDR1 as SNHLY and CDR2 as FYNNEI. The CDR3 is made up of 13 amino acids. V lost 6 bases to trimming and J lost 3 bases, with 10 bases between them. Drawing the rest from reference TRBV2 and TRBJ2-3, the complete variable domain is EPEVTQTPSHQVTQMGQEVILRCVPISNHLYFYWYRQILGQKVEFLVSFYNNEISEKSEIFDDQFSVERPDGSNFTLKIRSTKLEDSAMYFCASRGGRTDTQYFGPGTRLTVL.